Given below is one T cell receptor (beta chain) in context. Its target is not known. This sample is drawn from a study of cytomegalovirus exposure and HLA in healthy donors. From germline, CDR1 is LNHDA and CDR2 SQIVND (reference sequence). The V gene lost 6 bases and the J gene lost 8 bases, with 17 bases spanning the gap. The CDR3 is 14 amino acids. Overall study results and limits: In a later analysis, a missense DCLRE1C variant was linked to TCR beta V- and J-gene trimming.

Use of 60 Vbeta and 13 Jbeta primers characterized the PCR. The method was immunoSEQ multiplex PCR; TCRdb's version includes in-frame clones alone and lacks a portion of them. The sample holds under 100,000 clones, about two thirds seen once. The genes are TRBV19 and TRBJ2-1, with D tentatively TRBD1 (6 bases). The sequencing sample was made of PBMCs. The receptor's source is a woman between 50 and 59 years old in good health and CMV-seropositive. The CDR3 protein is CASRMAGVVDEQFF. CDR3 DNA: TGTGCCAGTAGGATGGCAGGGGTAGTCGATGAGCAGTTCTTC.